This entry is about one T cell receptor (beta chain). The protocol was immunoSEQ multiplex PCR, while the TCRdb copy is restricted to in-frame clones and leaves out a portion. In the table there are roughly 270,000 clones, roughly 87% of which are singletons. This sample was included in a study of blood T cell repertoires in COVID-19. About the research overall: PBMCs, B-cell-depleted T cells, or T cells were the source of the cDNA or gDNA that made up the material.

Trimming at V came to 2 bases and at J to 4 bases, leaving 5 bases not matched to a gene. Germline loops: CDR1 SGHRS, CDR2 YFSETQ. This CDR3 spans 14 amino acids. Sequenced sample: peripheral blood. This chain joins TRBV5-1 and TRBJ2-7; 8 nucleotides agree with TRBD1. The TCR was taken from a man between 18 and 29 years old with active or convalescent COVID-19. CDR3 loop: CASSLMDRAYEQYF. In nucleotides, the CDR3 is TGCGCCAGCAGCTTAATGGACAGGGCGTACGAGCAGTACTTC.